This TCR beta chain was recovered during a study of cytomegalovirus exposure and HLA in healthy donors. Libraries were prepared by immunoSEQ multiplex PCR; TCRdb keeps only in-frame clonotypes and omits some of them. The sample has around 130,000 clones, roughly 90% seen once. This CDR3 is built from 14 residues. V dropped 5 bases and J dropped 5; count of bases not matched to a gene: 6. The germline CDR1 and CDR2 sequences are MNHNY and SVGAGI (reference sequence). The sequencing sample was made of PBMCs. V gene TRBV6-6 combines with J gene TRBJ1-1; 9 bases agree with TRBD1. The receptor's source is a man under 40 in good health and CMV-seronegative. Written as DNA, the CDR3 is TGTGCCAGCAGTCCCGGGACAGGGAGGACTGAAGCTTTCTTT. Translating gives CASSPGTGRTEAFF.